Listed below are T cell receptor beta chains from one sample, sequenced in a study of cytomegalovirus exposure and HLA in healthy donors. The data were produced by immunoSEQ multiplex PCR, yet TCRdb's version contains in-frame clones alone and is incomplete. Of roughly 150,000 clones in the sample, 64% were seen once. Input material: PBMCs. These receptors originate from a woman aged 25 to 39 in good health and CMV-seropositive. Each CDR3 is given with its conserved first and last residue. The order of the fields is V gene, D gene, J gene, clone size, CDR3 length, CDR3 protein, CDR3 DNA. D genes are given only for firm matches. Clone size is not always given. Where it is, it says once, few, many or a class for expanded clones.

V: TRBV6-5
D: NA
J: TRBJ1-2
size: NA
length: 14
CDR3: CASSRGTVDYGYTF
DNA: TGTGCCAGCAGCCGCGGGACTGTTGATTATGGCTACACCTTC

V: TRBV5-6
D: TRBD2
J: TRBJ2-1
size: few
length: 17
CDR3: CASSWMTSGVSYNEQFF
DNA: TGTGCCAGCAGCTGGATGACTAGCGGGGTTTCCTACAATGAGCAGTTCTTC

V: TRBV27
D: NA
J: TRBJ1-6
size: NA
length: 12
CDR3: CASGFRNSPLHF
DNA: TGTGCCAGCGGCTTCAGGAATTCACCCCTCCACTTT

V: TRBV15
D: NA
J: TRBJ2-1
size: NA
length: 14
CDR3: CATSGGPGLSKQFF
DNA: TGTGCCACCAGCGGGGGACCGGGACTCTCTAAGCAGTTCTTC

V: TRBV7-9
D: TRBD1
J: TRBJ1-4
size: few
length: 17
CDR3: CASSLGNRGATREKLFF
DNA: TGTGCCAGCAGCTTAGGGAACAGGGGAGCGACGAGAGAAAAACTGTTTTTT

V: TRBV6-5
D: TRBD2
J: TRBJ2-1
size: few
length: 15
CDR3: CASSHGLEAYNEQFF
DNA: TGTGCCAGCAGTCACGGACTAGAGGCGTACAATGAGCAGTTCTTC

V: TRBV2
D: NA
J: TRBJ1-2
size: NA
length: 14
CDR3: CASSVTQGPGGYTF
DNA: TGTGCCAGCAGTGTTACACAGGGTCCGGGGGGCTACACCTTC

V: TRBV5-6
D: NA
J: TRBJ1-5
size: few
length: 17
CDR3: CASSLGGNSYSNQPQHF
DNA: TGTGCCAGCAGCTTAGGAGGGAACTCGTATAGCAATCAGCCCCAGCATTTT

V: TRBV7-9
D: NA
J: TRBJ2-7
size: once
length: 15
CDR3: CASSPRTGHAHEQYF
DNA: TGTGCCAGCAGCCCCAGAACAGGGCATGCCCACGAGCAGTACTTC

V: TRBV7-2
D: TRBD2
J: TRBJ2-3
size: NA
length: 15
CDR3: CASSLRREGADTQYF
DNA: TGTGCCAGCAGCTTACGGCGGGAGGGGGCAGATACGCAGTATTTT

V: TRBV4-2
D: TRBD1
J: TRBJ2-7
size: NA
length: 13
CDR3: CASGGGTGYEQYF
DNA: TGTGCCAGCGGAGGTGGGACAGGGTACGAGCAGTACTTC

V: TRBV5-1
D: NA
J: TRBJ1-2
size: NA
length: 17
CDR3: CASMLAGAQGVGYGYTF
DNA: TGCGCCAGCATGTTAGCGGGGGCGCAAGGGGTCGGCTATGGCTACACCTTC

V: TRBV15
D: TRBD2
J: TRBJ2-2
size: NA
length: 17
CDR3: CATSRGLAGANTGELFF
DNA: TGTGCCACCAGCAGAGGACTAGCGGGGGCGAACACCGGGGAGCTGTTTTTT